What follows is one T cell receptor beta chain and its context. Its antigen remains unknown. This specimen belongs to a study of radiation and T cells in renal cell carcinoma. Documented time point: baseline pretreatment blood. The sample's treatment: 15 Gy SBRT to primary tumor, nephrectomy 4 weeks later. Produced via immunoSEQ multiplex PCR; TCRdb's table is partial and in-frame only. This table holds 150,000 or so clones, 88% found once. Notes on the study in general: Top tumor clonotypes rose in blood 2 weeks post-radiation, then contracted.

Germline V gene data show CDR1 as SGHVS and CDR2 as FNYEAQ. The CDR3 runs 17 residues. V lost 2 bases and J lost 4, with 18 bases in between. The genes are TRBV7-6 and TRBJ1-5, with D possibly TRBD1 on 5 matching bases. The source was blood, collected from a patient whose treatment included radiotherapy and nephrectomy. This TCR derives from a woman in her 70s with renal cell carcinoma. Written as DNA, the CDR3 is TGTGCCAGCAGCTTAACCCCCGGGGGGGGAGCAAATCAGCCCCAGCATTTT. It is translated as CASSLTPGGGANQPQHF.